Below are 27 T cell receptor beta chains sequenced from a single sample in a study of blood T cell repertoires in COVID-19. The repertoire was sequenced with immunoSEQ multiplex PCR; TCRdb's copy has only in-frame clones and lacks some. The sample lists about 210,000 clones, 75% to 85% occurring once. Sequencing was performed on peripheral blood. The receptors were gathered from a woman in her 70s with COVID-19, enrolled during active disease.

The chain is built from TRBV7-3 and TRBJ2-4; D possibly corresponds to TRBD1 (6 bases). Trimming removed 2 bases from V and 6 bases from J, with 8 bases in between. The germline CDR1 and CDR2 sequences are SGHTA and FQGTGA. CDR3 length: 13 amino acids. DNA for the CDR3: TGTGCCAGCAGCTTAGCCAGGGGAAACATTCAGTACTTC. Translated: CASSLARGNIQYF.

V and J are TRBV3-1 (or the pseudogene TRBV3-2) and TRBJ2-7, with 9 bases aligning to TRBD2. Trimming removed 7 bases from V and 3 bases from J; junction bases left unmatched: 4. From germline, CDR1 is LGHDT and CDR2 YNNKEL (reference sequence). The CDR3 is made up of 13 amino acids. The CDR3 bases are TGTGCCAGCACCCTAGCGGGAAGCTACGAGCAGTACTTC. Translated, it gives CASTLAGSYEQYF.

V is TRBV28 and J is TRBJ2-7; 11 bases are shared with TRBD2. Germline loops: CDR1 MDHEN, CDR2 SYDVKM. This CDR3 is 13 amino acids long. The V gene end was trimmed by 7 bases and the J gene end by 4 bases; junction bases not matched to a gene: 3. Here the CDR3 reads CASKVAGGYEQYF. The CDR3 coding sequence is TGTGCCAGCAAAGTAGCGGGAGGGTACGAGCAGTACTTC.

The chain joins TRBV19 to TRBJ2-3; maybe TRBD2 (5 bases). Germline-derived CDR1 and CDR2 are LNHDA and SQIVND (reference sequence). The CDR3 spans 15 residues. V lost 5 bases and J lost 5, with 17 bases in between. DNA for the CDR3: TGTGCCAGTAGTGGGAGCTCGATCGGGGAAGATACGCAGTATTTT. Protein sequence: CASSGSSIGEDTQYF.

Only a few counts were recorded for this clone. The chain employs TRBV19 and TRBJ1-5; no clear D gene. The germline V gene encodes CDR1 LNHDA and CDR2 SQIVND (reference sequence). This CDR3 contains 13 residues. V was shortened by 3 bases and J by 5 bases, with 8 bases between the two germline ends. CDR3 in DNA: TGTGCCAGTAGTATCGCGGCCGATCAGCCCCAGCATTTT. Residues: CASSIAADQPQHF.

The chain employs TRBV5-1 and TRBJ2-7; 7 bases agree with TRBD1. Looked up from germline, CDR1 is SGHRS and CDR2 is YFSETQ. The V and J ends lost 3 bases and 2 bases, in that order; junction bases with no gene match: 2. The CDR3 has 13 amino acids. CDR3 amino acids: CASSWDSAYEQYF. CDR3 bases: TGCGCCAGCAGCTGGGACAGCGCCTACGAGCAGTACTTC.

The chain is built from TRBV10-1 and TRBJ1-5, with a weak D call TRBD1 (5 bases). The V end lost 7 bases, the J end lost 5 bases, and 9 bases lay between the germline ends. This CDR3 is built from 12 residues. Germline V gene data show CDR1 as WNHNN and CDR2 as SYGVQD (reference sequence). The CDR3 region has the DNA TGCGCCAGCAACGCCAGGGATCAGCCCCAGCATTTT. Its translation: CASNARDQPQHF.

V gene TRBV5-1 combines with J gene TRBJ2-7, with D unresolved. V dropped 6 bases and J dropped 0 bases, with 10 bases sitting between them. Germline V gives CDR1 SGHRS, CDR2 YFSETQ. There are 13 residues in the CDR3. The CDR3: CASTLTDSYEQYF. In DNA form, the CDR3 reads TGCGCCAGCACCCTGACTGACTCCTACGAGCAGTACTTC. The full variable domain, with the rest looked up from reference TRBV5-1 and TRBJ2-7, is KAGVTQTPRYLIKTRGQQVTLSCSPISGHRSVSWYQQTPGQGLQFLFEYFSETQRNKGNFPGRFSGRQFSNSRSEMNVSTLELGDSALYLCASTLTDSYEQYFGPGTRLTVT.

This rearrangement joins TRBV5-5 to TRBJ1-5; the match to TRBD1 covers 7 bases. CDR1 and CDR2 from the germline V gene are SGHKS and YYEKEE (reference sequence). The CDR3 extends over 14 amino acids. The junction had 11 bases not matched to a gene; V was cut back by 0 bases and J by 14 bases. CDR3 DNA: TGTGCCAGCAGCTTGGAAATTGACGGCCAGGGGGAGCATTTT. This sequence encodes CASSLEIDGQGEHF.

The J gene is TRBJ2-3, the V gene TRBV3-1 (or the pseudogene TRBV3-2), with D maybe TRBD2 (6 bases). The length of the CDR3 is 13 residues. V was trimmed by 1 base and J by 8 bases, leaving 10 bases between them. The germline CDR1 and CDR2 sequences are LGHDT and YNNKEL (reference sequence). In nucleotides, the CDR3 is TGTGCCAGCAGCCAAGGACTAGTTCCTACGCAGTATTTT. This translates into CASSQGLVPTQYF.

This sequence joins TRBV5-1 and TRBJ2-7; D gene uncertain. Between the trimmed V and J ends, which lost 4 bases and 4 bases, there was a span of 9 bases. This CDR3 has 12 residues. The germline V gene encodes CDR1 SGHRS and CDR2 YFSETQ. In DNA form, the CDR3 reads TGCGCCAGCAGCCCTCGAGGTTACGAGCAGTACTTC. Translated: CASSPRGYEQYF.

This clone was detected a few times. The gene calls are TRBV7-8 and TRBJ1-1, with D possibly being TRBD1 (5 bases). The CDR3 runs to 13 residues. CDR1 is SGHVS and CDR2 is FQNEAQ in the germline V gene. V lost 1 base, J lost 8 bases, and 11 bases lay in between. CDR3 sequence reads: CASSLGGGLEAFF. In nucleotides, the CDR3 is TGTGCCAGCAGCTTAGGTGGGGGGTTGGAAGCTTTCTTT.

The rearrangement uses TRBV11-2 and TRBJ2-3; weak D call: TRBD2 (6 bases). The V gene's germline CDR1 is SGHAT and CDR2 FQNNGV. This CDR3 has 14 amino acids. The V and J ends lost 4 bases and 2 bases respectively, with 10 bases between them. The CDR3 sequence is CASSWRGVTDTQYF. CDR3 bases: TGTGCCAGCAGCTGGCGGGGCGTCACAGATACGCAGTATTTT.

The chain combines TRBV5-5 with TRBJ1-2; TRBD1 aligns across 9 bases. This CDR3 comprises 14 residues. The ends lost 6 bases at V and 7 bases at J; junction bases unmatched: 10. Per germline, CDR1 SGHKS and CDR2 YYEKEE (reference sequence). CDR3 nucleotides: TGTGCCAGCAAACTTTTGGGGACAGGGTTTGGCTACACCTTC. Protein sequence: CASKLLGTGFGYTF.

This chain connects TRBV28 to TRBJ2-5; TRBD1 matches 11 bases. Germline lookup yields CDR1 MDHEN and CDR2 SYDVKM. There are 15 residues in the CDR3. V dropped 6 bases and J dropped 4; count of bases not matched to a gene: 7. The CDR3 is CASSRGQGARETQYF. CDR3 bases: TGTGCCAGCAGCCGAGGACAGGGGGCGCGAGAGACCCAGTACTTC.

This clone was seen once. The rearrangement joins TRBV6-2 or TRBV6-3 to TRBJ1-5; 9 nucleotides line up with TRBD1. Losses at the gene ends were 4 bases for V and 5 bases for J; bases not matched to a gene: 6. CDR1 is MNHEY and CDR2 is SVGEGT in the germline V gene. This CDR3 spans 15 amino acids. CDR3 loop: CASSSTGGLYQPQHF. The CDR3, as DNA: TGTGCCAGCAGTTCCACAGGGGGCCTGTATCAGCCCCAGCATTTT.

The rearrangement links TRBV15 to TRBJ2-2; no firm D call. The V and J ends lost 0 bases and 2 bases respectively, with 10 bases between them. Germline assignment: CDR1 LNHNV and CDR2 YYDKDF (reference sequence). There are 16 residues in the CDR3. The CDR3 protein is CATSRDRRLNTGELFF. DNA for the CDR3: TGTGCCACCAGCAGAGATAGGCGACTCAACACCGGGGAGCTGTTTTTT.

This chain links TRBV29-1 with TRBJ2-7; TRBD2 matches at 11 bases. CDR3 length: 14 amino acids. From germline, CDR1 is SQVTM and CDR2 ANQGSEA. The V and J ends lost 4 bases and 4 bases, in that order; junction bases with no gene match: 6. The CDR3 spells CSVALAGEWYEQYF. In DNA, the CDR3 is TGCAGCGTTGCACTAGCGGGAGAGTGGTACGAGCAGTACTTC.

V gene TRBV28 combines with J gene TRBJ1-5; TRBD1 aligns across 9 bases. Trimming took 5 bases from V and 6 from J; bases not matched to a gene: 11. Per the germline V gene, CDR1 is MDHEN and CDR2 is SYDVKM. This CDR3 has 16 amino acids. The CDR3 region is CASSARGTGFGQPQHF. CDR3 in DNA: TGTGCCAGCAGTGCGAGGGGGACAGGGTTTGGTCAGCCCCAGCATTTT.

This chain links TRBV7-9 with TRBJ2-1; D uncertain. Deletions cut 0 bases from V and 7 bases from J, with 4 bases between. CDR1 SEHNR and CDR2 FQNEAQ come from the germline V gene (reference sequence). The CDR3 spans 12 residues. The CDR3 DNA follows: TGTGCCAGCAGCTTAGCTCGGAATGAGCAGTTCTTC. Amino acids: CASSLARNEQFF.

The chain joins TRBV2 to TRBJ2-7, with 8 bases matching TRBD1. Germline lookup yields CDR1 SNHLY and CDR2 FYNNEI. V was pared by 3 bases and J by 2 bases, with 6 bases of the junction left unmatched. The CDR3 is made up of 15 amino acids. As DNA, the CDR3 is TGTGCCAGCAGTGAGGGGACAGGTCCGACCTACGAGCAGTACTTC. Translating gives CASSEGTGPTYEQYF.

DNA for the CDR3: TGCGCCAGCAGCCAAGTAATTAGGGGACTAGCGGGCTCTGGGGCCAACGTCCTGACTTTC. Protein: CASSQVIRGLAGSGANVLTF. The chain recombines TRBV4-3 with TRBJ2-6; 12 bases are a match to TRBD2. V trimming: 1 base; J trimming: 0 bases; junction bases outside the gene matches: 7. This CDR3 region has 20 residues. Per the germline V gene, CDR1 is LGHNA and CDR2 is YSLEER.

The chain has TRBV19 and TRBJ2-5; D is uncertain. V was pared by 5 bases and J by 4 bases, with 17 bases between. The germline V gene encodes CDR1 LNHDA and CDR2 SQIVND (reference sequence). CDR3 length: 15 residues. This CDR3 is CASSRQALQGETQYF. The CDR3 DNA is TGTGCCAGTAGTCGCCAGGCTCTCCAAGGAGAGACCCAGTACTTC.

This chain joins TRBV6-5 and TRBJ1-2; the D is unclear. Germline assignment: CDR1 MNHEY and CDR2 SVGAGI. This CDR3 region has 12 residues. The V gene lost 7 bases and the J gene lost 5 bases, with 11 bases spanning the gap. In DNA form, the CDR3 reads TGTGCCAGCATAACTCTCGTATATGGCTACACCTTC. Translating gives CASITLVYGYTF.

This chain's CDR3 is CASRRLAGGSETQYF. The CDR3 DNA is TGTGCCAGCAGAAGACTAGCGGGAGGTTCAGAGACCCAGTACTTC. J is TRBJ2-5 and V is TRBV6-5; 13 bases map to TRBD2. V was clipped by 6 bases and J by 4 bases; unmatched bases: 5. Germline V CDR1 and CDR2: MNHEY, SVGAGI. The CDR3 runs 15 residues.

V and J are TRBV18 and TRBJ2-3; tentative D call: TRBD2 (5 bases). This CDR3 has 16 residues. CDR1 is KGHSH, CDR2 LQKENI, per germline. Trimming cost V 5 bases and J 5 bases, with 20 bases left between them. CDR3 sequence (DNA): TGTGCCAGCTCATCTTATAGGCAGGACTTGGGAGATACGCAGTATTTT. Amino acids: CASSSYRQDLGDTQYF.

The chain couples TRBV28 to TRBJ1-1; D uncertain. V lost 10 bases, J lost 0 bases, and 12 bases lay in between. The CDR3 extends over 13 amino acids. CDR1 MDHEN and CDR2 SYDVKM come from the germline V gene. Written as DNA, the CDR3 is TGTGCCACGACCACGGAGATGAACACTGAAGCTTTCTTT. Its protein is CATTTEMNTEAFF. The whole variable domain, remainder taken from reference TRBV28 and TRBJ1-1, is DVKVTQSSRYLVKRTGEKVFLECVQDMDHENMFWYRQDPGLGLRLIYFSYDVKMKEKGDIPEGYSVSREKKERFSLILESASTNQTSMYLCATTTEMNTEAFFGQGTRLTVV.